Described below is a single T cell receptor beta chain sequence and its context. Its antigen is as yet unknown. A much larger clonotype is one base distant, so this may be a read error. This CDR3 is built from 16 residues. The germline V gene encodes CDR1 SEHNR and CDR2 FQNEAQ (reference sequence). After removal of 4 bases from V and 8 bases from J, the junction contained 8 bases not matched to a gene. Researchers barred patients who had uncontrolled infection, other autoimmune disease, pregnancy or lactation. Orbital computed tomography, thyroid ultrasound, serum thyroxine and TRAb, and clinical symptoms together informed the diagnoses. This entry belongs to a study of T cells in Graves' hyperthyroidism and ophthalmopathy. Findings of the study overall: Researchers found most expanded thyroid clonotypes above 0.001 in blood as well. Ophthalmopathy, which appeared later, was predicted by the model a median around 6.5 months before onset.

The CDR3 regions of TCR beta were amplified from RNA transcripts. In the first-round RT-PCR of the TCR CDR3, the HTBI primer set was used. TCRdb passed the multiplex PCR reads through MiXCR, listing each CDR3 protein once. This sample has 660,000 or so distinct CDR3 sequences, with less than 45% found just once. The sample comprised peripheral blood or thyroid tissue (not recorded which). The chain uses TRBV7-9 and TRBJ1-6; 10 nucleotides match TRBD1. The TCR comes from an adult man with Graves' disease, either hyperthyroidism or ophthalmopathy (not recorded which). CDR3 protein: CASSSAAGTGDSPLHF. Here the CDR3 DNA reads TGTGCCAGCAGCTCCGCGGCCGGGACAGGGGATTCACCCCTCCACTTT.